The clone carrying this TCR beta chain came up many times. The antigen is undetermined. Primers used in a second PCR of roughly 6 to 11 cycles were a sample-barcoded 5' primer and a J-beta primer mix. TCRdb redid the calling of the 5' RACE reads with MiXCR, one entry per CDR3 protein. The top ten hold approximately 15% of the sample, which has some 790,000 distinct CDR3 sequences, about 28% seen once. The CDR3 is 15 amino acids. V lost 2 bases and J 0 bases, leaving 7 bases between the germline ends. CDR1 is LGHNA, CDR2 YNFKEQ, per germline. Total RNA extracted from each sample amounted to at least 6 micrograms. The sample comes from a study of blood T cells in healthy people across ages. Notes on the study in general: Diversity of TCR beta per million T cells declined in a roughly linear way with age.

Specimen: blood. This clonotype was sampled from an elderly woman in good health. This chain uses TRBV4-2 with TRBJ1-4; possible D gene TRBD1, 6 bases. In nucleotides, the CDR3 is TGTGCCAGCAGCCAACGACAGGCAACTAATGAAAAACTGTTTTTT. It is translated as CASSQRQATNEKLFF.